This entry lists 13 T cell receptor beta chains sequenced from one sample in a study of T cells in Graves' hyperthyroidism and ophthalmopathy. Template material for amplifying TCR beta CDR3 regions consisted of RNA transcripts. An initial round of RT-PCR targeting the TCR CDR3 relied on the HTBI primer set. TCRdb passed the multiplex PCR reads through MiXCR, listing each CDR3 protein once. This sample yields nearly 600,000 distinct CDR3 sequences, of which approximately 15% are seen a single time; about 6.6% belongs to the top ten. Material: blood. The receptors originated from a woman younger than 35 with Graves' ophthalmopathy.

This clonotype was picked up a small number of times. The J gene is TRBJ1-5, the V gene TRBV19; maybe TRBD1 (6 bases). From germline, CDR1 is LNHDA and CDR2 SQIVND (reference sequence). This CDR3 is built from 16 residues. V was shortened by 0 bases and J by 2 bases, with 11 bases between the two germline ends. CDR3 loop: CASSIEWGQGNQPQHF. The DNA of the CDR3 is TGTGCCAGTAGTATAGAATGGGGGCAGGGCAATCAGCCCCAGCATTTT. Combining the CDR3 with reference TRBV19 and TRBJ1-5 gives the whole variable domain DGGITQSPKYLFRKEGQNVTLSCEQNLNHDAMYWYRQDPGQGLRLIYYSQIVNDFQKGDIAEGYSVSREKKESFPLTVTSAQKNPTAFYLCASSIEWGQGNQPQHFGDGTRLSIL.

This clonotype was counted at least ten times. The V and J genes are TRBV6-2 or TRBV6-3 and TRBJ2-2; D is undetermined. Trimming left V 6 bases short and J 5 bases short, with 10 bases between. Germline CDR1 is MNHEY and CDR2 is SVGEGT. The CDR3 loop spans 13 amino acids. CDR3 nucleotides: TGTGCCAGCAGCCCCTACGGGACCGGGGAGCTGTTTTTT. Translation: CASSPYGTGELFF.

The sample holds a few counts of this clonotype. The chain is built from TRBV30 and TRBJ2-1, with 11 bases aligning to TRBD2. CDR3 length: 17 amino acids. Unmatched junction bases numbered 8, after V lost 4 bases and J lost 0 bases. The germline V gene encodes CDR1 GTSNPN and CDR2 SVGIG (reference sequence). The CDR3 reads CAWIGTSGRRSYNEQFF. The CDR3 DNA is TGTGCCTGGATTGGGACTAGCGGCCGGCGCTCCTACAATGAGCAGTTCTTC.

This clonotype has ten or more counts. The chain has TRBV11-2 and TRBJ2-2; a possible D gene is TRBD2 (5 bases). The CDR3 has 15 residues. Trimming took off 0 bases at V and 2 bases at J, with 7 bases between the two ends. Per the germline V gene, CDR1 is SGHAT and CDR2 is FQNNGV. The CDR3 region has the DNA TGTGCCAGCAGCTTAGAAGCGGCTAACACCGGGGAGCTGTTTTTT. It is translated as CASSLEAANTGELFF.

This clonotype was seen many times. The CDR3 sequence: CASSLTMVVQPYNEQFF. For the CDR3, the DNA is TGTGCCAGCAGCTTAACGATGGTCGTTCAGCCTTACAATGAGCAGTTCTTC. The V call is TRBV7-3, the J call TRBJ2-1, with no clear D. Per germline, CDR1 SGHTA and CDR2 FQGTGA. The CDR3 runs to 17 residues. Trimming took off 0 bases at V and 4 bases at J, with 16 bases between the two ends.

In its sample, this clonotype was seen a few times. Germline is not matched at one junction end, which may reflect a read error. The chain recombines TRBV7-7 with TRBJ1-3, with D unresolved. In germline, CDR1 is SSHAT, CDR2 FNYEAQ (reference sequence). This CDR3 comprises 13 residues. In DNA, the CDR3 is TGTGCTAGCAGCGACGCCTTTGGAAACACCATATATTTT. Encoded protein: CASSDAFGNTIYF.

This clonotype was counted ten times or more. The rearrangement joins TRBV6-1 to TRBJ2-3; 8 bases fit TRBD2. Germline V gene sequence: CDR1 MNHNS, CDR2 SASEGT. The CDR3 is 13 amino acids. The V segment lost 10 bases and the J segment 3 bases; nucleotides outside the gene matches: 6. The chain's CDR3 is CATQREWTDTQYF. Written as DNA, the CDR3 is TGTGCCACACAGCGGGAGTGGACAGATACGCAGTATTTT.

This clonotype was counted a few times. This rearrangement joins TRBV20-1 to TRBJ2-3; TRBD2 matches at 14 bases. The germline CDR1 and CDR2 sequences are DFQATT and SNEGSKA (reference sequence). Germline trimming cut 6 bases from V and 5 bases from J; bases unmatched to any gene: 13. CDR3 length: 17 residues. The DNA of the CDR3 is TGCAGTGCGCGCCCCCGACTAGCGGGAGGGATGGTAGATACGCAGTATTTT. This encodes CSARPRLAGGMVDTQYF.

The sample holds many counts of this clonotype. The chain carries TRBV7-3 and TRBJ2-5; D not resolved. The CDR3 sequence is 13 residues long. Trimming removed 1 base at V and 4 bases at J, with 7 bases between. Germline lookup yields CDR1 SGHTA and CDR2 FQGTGA. The CDR3 loop reads CASSLKEAETQYF. In DNA form, the CDR3 reads TGTGCCAGCAGCTTAAAGGAAGCAGAGACCCAGTACTTC.

There are a few counts of this clonotype. V gene TRBV7-6 combines with J gene TRBJ1-4, with TRBD1 matching 11 bases. The germline CDR1 and CDR2 sequences are SGHVS and FNYEAQ. V lost 4 bases and J lost 8; bases outside the gene matches: 3. This CDR3 has 14 residues. CDR3 in DNA: TGTGCCAGCAGCTGGACAGGGGGCGAGGAAAAACTGTTTTTT. It specifies CASSWTGGEEKLFF.

The table lists this clonotype with many counts. The V call is TRBV2, the J call TRBJ1-2; D uncertain. Germline CDR1 is SNHLY and CDR2 is FYNNEI. V lost 8 bases, J lost 0 bases, and 10 bases lay in between. There are 13 residues in the CDR3. CDR3 sequence reads: CASRGRANYGYTF. The DNA of the CDR3 is TGTGCCAGCCGTGGGAGAGCTAACTATGGCTACACCTTC.

The table lists this clonotype with many counts. This may be a read error: a much more frequent sequence differs by one nucleotide. The rearrangement uses TRBV7-6 and TRBJ2-5; D remains ambiguous. The CDR3 loop spans 11 amino acids. The V end was cut by 7 bases, the J end by 1 base, with 4 bases between. Germline lookup yields CDR1 SGHVS and CDR2 FNYEAQ. The CDR3 coding sequence is TGTGCCAGCAACACCCAAGAGACCCAGTACTTC. Its protein is CASNTQETQYF.

For this clonotype: A read error may explain this, as a much larger clone is one base away. V is TRBV7-2 and J is TRBJ2-3; a possible D gene is TRBD1 (6 bases). The CDR3 consists of 13 residues. Trimming pared 1 base from V and 5 bases from J, leaving 7 bases between. CDR1 is SGHTA, CDR2 FQGNSA, per germline. This CDR3 reads CTSSLVGGDTQYF. The CDR3 DNA is TGTACCAGCAGCTTAGTAGGGGGAGATACGCAGTATTTT.